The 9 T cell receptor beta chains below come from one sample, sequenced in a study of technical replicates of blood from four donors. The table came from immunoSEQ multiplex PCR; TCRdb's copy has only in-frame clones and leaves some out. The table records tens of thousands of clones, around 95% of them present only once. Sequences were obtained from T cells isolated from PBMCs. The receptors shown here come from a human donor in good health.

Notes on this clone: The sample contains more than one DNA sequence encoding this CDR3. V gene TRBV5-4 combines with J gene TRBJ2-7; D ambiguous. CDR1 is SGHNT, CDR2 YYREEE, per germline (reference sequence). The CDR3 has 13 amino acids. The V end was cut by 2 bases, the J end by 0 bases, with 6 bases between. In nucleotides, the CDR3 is TGTGCCAGCAGCTTCGGTGGCTCCTACGAGCAGTACTTC. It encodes CASSFGGSYEQYF.

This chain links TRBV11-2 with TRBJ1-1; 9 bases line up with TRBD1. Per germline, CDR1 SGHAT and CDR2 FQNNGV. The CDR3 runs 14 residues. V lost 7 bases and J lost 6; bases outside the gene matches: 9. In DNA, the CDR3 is TGTGCCAGCAACGTTATCCGGGACAGGGCTGAAGCTTTCTTT. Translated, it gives CASNVIRDRAEAFF.

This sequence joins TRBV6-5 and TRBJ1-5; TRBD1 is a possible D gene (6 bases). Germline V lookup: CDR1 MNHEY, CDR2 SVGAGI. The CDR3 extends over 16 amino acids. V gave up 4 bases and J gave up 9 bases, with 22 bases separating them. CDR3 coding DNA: TGTGCCAGCAGTTCAACTATGGGTACCAGGGGTACGCCCCAGCATTTT. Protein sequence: CASSSTMGTRGTPQHF.

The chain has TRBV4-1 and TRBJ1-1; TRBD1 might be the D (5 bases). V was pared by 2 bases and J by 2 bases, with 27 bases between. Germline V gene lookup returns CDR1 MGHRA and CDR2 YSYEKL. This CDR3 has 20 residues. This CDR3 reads CASSQKVFGKWTSHNTEAFF. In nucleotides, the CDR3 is TGCGCCAGCAGCCAAAAGGTGTTTGGGAAGTGGACATCCCATAACACTGAAGCTTTCTTT.

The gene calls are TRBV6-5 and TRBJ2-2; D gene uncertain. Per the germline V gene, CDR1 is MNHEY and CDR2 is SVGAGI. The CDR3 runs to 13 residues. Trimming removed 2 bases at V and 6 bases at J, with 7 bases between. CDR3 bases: TGTGCCAGCAGTTACATAATTCCCGGGGAGCTGTTTTTT. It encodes CASSYIIPGELFF.

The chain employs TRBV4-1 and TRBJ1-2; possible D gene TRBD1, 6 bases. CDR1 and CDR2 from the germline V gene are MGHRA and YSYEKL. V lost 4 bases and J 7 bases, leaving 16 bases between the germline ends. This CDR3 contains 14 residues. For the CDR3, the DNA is TGCGCCAGCAGCCTAGGGAGGGGGGGTGGTGGCTACACCTTC. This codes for CASSLGRGGGGYTF.

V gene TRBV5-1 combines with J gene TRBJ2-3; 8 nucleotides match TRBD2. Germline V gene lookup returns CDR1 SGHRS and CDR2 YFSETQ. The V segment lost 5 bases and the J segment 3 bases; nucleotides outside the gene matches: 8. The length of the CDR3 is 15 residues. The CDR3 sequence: CASRFSGNPTDTQYF. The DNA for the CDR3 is TGCGCCAGCAGGTTTAGCGGGAACCCAACAGATACGCAGTATTTT.

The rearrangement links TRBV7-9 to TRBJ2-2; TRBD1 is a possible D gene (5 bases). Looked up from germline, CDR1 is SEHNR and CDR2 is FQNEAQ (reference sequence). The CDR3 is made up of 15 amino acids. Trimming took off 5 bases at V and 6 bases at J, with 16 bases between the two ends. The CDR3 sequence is CASSGNRFLAGELFF. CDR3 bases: TGTGCCAGCAGCGGGAACAGGTTCCTCGCCGGGGAGCTGTTTTTT.

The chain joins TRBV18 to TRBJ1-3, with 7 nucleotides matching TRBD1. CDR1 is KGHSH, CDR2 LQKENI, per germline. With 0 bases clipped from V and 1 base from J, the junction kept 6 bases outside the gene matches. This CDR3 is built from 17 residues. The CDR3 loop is CASSPPVAGQSGNTIYF. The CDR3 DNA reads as TGTGCCAGCTCACCACCAGTTGCGGGACAGTCTGGAAACACCATATATTTT.